Below, 13 T cell receptor beta chains from the same sample are listed, as sequenced in a study of a mutant IDH1 vaccine in newly diagnosed glioma. Repertoires were generated with immunoSEQ multiplex PCR, while TCRdb's copy carries only in-frame clones and drops some. The table lists about 54,000 clones, roughly nine tenths of them singletons. Documented time point: week 35, safety follow-up. The content of each vaccine dose was 300 ug of mutant IDH1 20-mer peptide, and topical imiquimod accompanied it. Their cognate antigens are unknown. Here the sequenced sample was PBMCs, taken from a glioma patient whose treatment included an IDH1 peptide vaccine. The receptor source for this set is a man aged 40-49 years with glioma.

The chain couples TRBV5-6 to TRBJ2-1; D gene ambiguous. The V end was cut by 0 bases, the J end by 10 bases, with 8 bases between. This CDR3 contains 12 residues. Germline V CDR1 and CDR2: SGHDT, YYEEEE. DNA for the CDR3: TGTGCCAGCAGCTTGGATTTATTCGAGCAGTTCTTC. Its protein product is CASSLDLFEQFF.

The genes are TRBV6-6 and TRBJ1-4, with D maybe TRBD1 (5 bases). V dropped 7 bases and J dropped 4 bases, with 13 bases sitting between them. Germline CDR1 and CDR2: MNHNY and SVGAGI (reference sequence). This CDR3 comprises 14 residues. The CDR3 protein is CASTPTANNEKLFF. CDR3 DNA: TGTGCCAGCACCCCGACAGCGAATAATGAAAAACTGTTTTTT.

The gene calls are TRBV28 and TRBJ1-3, with D unresolved. Germline lookup yields CDR1 MDHEN and CDR2 SYDVKM. The V end was cut by 6 bases, the J end by 0 bases, with 18 bases between. There are 17 residues in the CDR3. CDR3 in amino acids: CASSQKVFSHSGNTIYF. CDR3 coding DNA: TGTGCCAGCAGCCAAAAGGTTTTTAGTCACTCTGGAAACACCATATATTTT.

This clone counts as medium-sized. The chain uses TRBV29-1 and TRBJ1-1, with a weak D call TRBD1 (5 bases). Trimming removed 4 bases at V and 4 bases at J, with 10 bases between. Germline V lookup: CDR1 SQVTM, CDR2 ANQGSEA. The CDR3 sequence is 12 residues long. The CDR3 protein is CSVVRGSTEAFF. CDR3 coding DNA: TGCAGCGTTGTGAGGGGATCCACTGAAGCTTTCTTT. The full variable domain, completed using reference TRBV29-1 and TRBJ1-1, is SAVISQKPSRDICQRGTSLTIQCQVDSQVTMMFWYRQQPGQSLTLIATANQGSEATYESGFVIDKFPISRPNLTFSTLTVSNMSPEDSSIYLCSVVRGSTEAFFGQGTRLTVV.

There are a few counts of this clone. Additional DNA sequences in this sample encode the identical CDR3. The rearrangement links TRBV6-5 to TRBJ1-5; D is unclear. CDR1 MNHEY and CDR2 SVGAGI come from the germline V gene. The CDR3 runs 13 residues. The ends were cut back, 6 bases at V and 6 bases at J, with 12 bases in the middle. CDR3 nucleotides: TGTGCCAGCAGCTATAGATCGAGTCAGCCCCAGCATTTT. This encodes CASSYRSSQPQHF.

This sequence joins TRBV16 and TRBJ1-5, with TRBD1 as a possible D gene (6 bases). Deletions cut 10 bases from V and 1 base from J, with 11 bases between. Germline CDR1 KGHSY, CDR2 FQNENV. The CDR3 length is 13 residues. In nucleotides, the CDR3 is TGTGCCACCAATACAGGGAGCAATCAGCCCCAGCATTTT. Amino acid sequence: CATNTGSNQPQHF.

The chain recombines TRBV6-5 with TRBJ1-3; D is ambiguous. Germline CDR1 is MNHEY and CDR2 is SVGAGI. The CDR3 length is 16 residues. The germline V and J ends were trimmed by 4 bases and 0 bases, with 13 bases remaining between them. In DNA, the CDR3 is TGTGCCAGCAGTTCCCCGACGGGGAGCTCTGGAAACACCATATATTTT. It encodes CASSSPTGSSGNTIYF.

This chain joins TRBV21-1 and TRBJ2-5; TRBD2 is the table's D call and was not checked against the DNA. TRBV21-1 is recorded as a pseudogene. The CDR3 is 16 amino acids. CDR3 in amino acids: CASSNLSQREKETQYF. The DNA of the CDR3 is TGTGCCAGCAGCAACCTCTCCCAGCGGGAGAAAGAGACCCAGTACTTC.

The chain uses TRBV6-1 and TRBJ2-1; a weak D match, TRBD1 (6 bases). This CDR3 comprises 14 residues. The ends were cut back, 8 bases at V and 7 bases at J, with 18 bases in the middle. The germline CDR1 and CDR2 sequences are MNHNS and SASEGT. The CDR3 reads CASPPQGLRNEQFF. In DNA form, the CDR3 reads TGTGCCAGCCCGCCACAGGGTTTAAGAAATGAGCAGTTCTTC.

The chain is built from TRBV5-5 and TRBJ2-3, with 8 bases lining up with TRBD1. The CDR3 totals 14 residues. CDR1 is SGHKS and CDR2 is YYEKEE in the germline V gene (reference sequence). Losses at the gene ends were 5 bases for V and 6 bases for J; bases not matched to a gene: 8. CDR3 region: CASSSRTGHDTQYF. In DNA, the CDR3 is TGTGCCAGCAGTTCCAGGACAGGGCATGATACGCAGTATTTT.

The V and J genes are TRBV2 and TRBJ1-2, with unresolved D. The germline V gene has CDR1 SNHLY and CDR2 FYNNEI. The V gene lost 6 bases and the J gene lost 2 bases, with 10 bases spanning the gap. The CDR3 consists of 13 residues. The CDR3 loop reads CASRRTRNYGYTF. CDR3 DNA: TGTGCCAGCAGGAGGACTAGAAACTATGGCTACACCTTC.

The rearrangement links TRBV2 to TRBJ2-7; tentative D call: TRBD2 (7 bases). The CDR3 contains 13 residues. Germline V gives CDR1 SNHLY, CDR2 FYNNEI. Trimming left V 6 bases short and J 7 bases short, with 16 bases between. The CDR3 DNA follows: TGTGCCAGCAGGGGGGGGCCTTGGGGGGAGCAGTACTTC. It codes for CASRGGPWGEQYF.

V is TRBV7-8 and J is TRBJ1-1, with D possibly TRBD1 on 5 matching bases. Looked up from germline, CDR1 is SGHVS and CDR2 is FQNEAQ. V dropped 5 bases and J dropped 2 bases, with 18 bases sitting between them. The CDR3 spans 16 residues. The CDR3 loop is CASSLSRGGVNTEAFF. The CDR3 DNA reads as TGTGCCAGCAGCCTATCCCGGGGGGGGGTAAACACTGAAGCTTTCTTT. Full variable domain (missing parts from reference TRBV7-8 and TRBJ1-1): GAGVSQSPRYKVAKRGQDVALRCDPISGHVSLFWYQQALGQGPEFLTYFQNEAQLDKSGLPSDRFFAERPEGSVSTLKIQRTQQEDSAVYLCASSLSRGGVNTEAFFGQGTRLTVV.